Below, one T cell receptor (beta chain) is given with its context. Its specificity is unknown. The data belong to a study of OX40 agonist ivuxolimab in advanced cancers. Across the whole study: Earlier treatment with anti-PD-1, anti-PD-L1 or anti-CTLA-4 was permitted, and less than 50% had received some.

Overall study results and limits: There were, on average, more expanded clones in CD8+ T cells than in CD4+. The CD4+ and CD8+ T cells in the blood had expanded clonally by week 6 at 0.1 to 3.0 mg/kg.

The table came from immunoSEQ multiplex PCR; TCRdb's copy has only in-frame clones and leaves some out. The table lists more than 40,000 clones, just under 90% of them singletons. The CDR3 totals 14 residues. Between the trimmed V and J ends, which lost 3 bases and 0 bases, there was a span of 6 bases. Germline CDR1 reads LNHDA; CDR2 reads SQIVND (reference sequence). The chain has TRBV19 and TRBJ1-5; no reliable D call. The TCR was taken from an adult with an advanced solid tumor such as melanoma, head and neck, liver or kidney cancer. The specimen was CD4+ or CD8+ T cells sorted from blood, collected in a trial of the OX40 agonist ivuxolimab. The CDR3 nucleotides read TGTGCCAGTAGTATGAGGAATAGCAATCAGCCCCAGCATTTT. Protein sequence: CASSMRNSNQPQHF.